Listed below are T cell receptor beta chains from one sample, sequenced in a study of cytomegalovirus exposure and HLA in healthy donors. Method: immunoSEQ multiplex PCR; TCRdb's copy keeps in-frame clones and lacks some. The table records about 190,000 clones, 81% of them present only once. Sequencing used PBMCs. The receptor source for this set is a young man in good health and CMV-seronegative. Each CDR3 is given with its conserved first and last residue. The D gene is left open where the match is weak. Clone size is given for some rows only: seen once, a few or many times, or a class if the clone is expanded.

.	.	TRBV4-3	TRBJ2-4	CASSQGDIQYF	TGCGCCAGCAGCCAAGGCGACATTCAGTACTTC
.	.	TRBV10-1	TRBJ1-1	CASSVGIASEAFF	TGCGCCAGCAGTGTGGGCATTGCCAGCGAAGCTTTCTTT
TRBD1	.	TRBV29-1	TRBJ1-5	CSVGQGGNQPQHF	TGCAGCGTTGGACAGGGGGGGAATCAGCCCCAGCATTTT
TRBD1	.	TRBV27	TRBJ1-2	CASILRFRQGAPFMGGGYTF	TGTGCCAGCATTTTACGATTCCGCCAGGGGGCCCCGTTCATGGGAGGCGGCTACACCTTC
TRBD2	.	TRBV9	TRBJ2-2	CASSVSKRGGSSTGELFF	TGTGCCAGCAGCGTATCTAAGCGGGGGGGATCTTCTACCGGGGAGCTGTTTTTT
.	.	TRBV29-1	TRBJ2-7	CSAVGAAYEQYF	TGCAGCGCCGTAGGGGCCGCCTACGAGCAGTACTTC
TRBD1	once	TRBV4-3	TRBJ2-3	CASSQEVVARGPGGDTQYF	TGCGCCAGCAGCCAAGAGGTGGTGGCGAGGGGGCCCGGTGGAGATACGCAGTATTTT
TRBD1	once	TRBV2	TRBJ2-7	CASSGGTGAFGEQYF	TGTGCCAGCAGTGGCGGGACAGGCGCCTTTGGCGAGCAGTACTTC
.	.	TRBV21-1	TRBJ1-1	CASSKVTGATLEAFF	TGTGCCAGCAGCAAAGTGACAGGGGCTACCCTTGAAGCTTTCTTT
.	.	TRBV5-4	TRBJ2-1	CASSSDREQFF	TGTGCCAGCAGTTCAGACAGGGAGCAGTTCTTC
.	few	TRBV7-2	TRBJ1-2	CASSPRQSNYGYTF	TGTGCCAGCAGCCCCCGACAGTCTAACTATGGCTACACCTTC
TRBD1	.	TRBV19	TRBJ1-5	CASSIVRKQGRNQPQHF	TGTGCCAGTAGTATAGTCCGCAAACAGGGGAGGAATCAGCCCCAGCATTTT
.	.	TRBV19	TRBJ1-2	CASSMGGTDGYTF	TGTGCCAGTAGTATGGGAGGGACGGACGGCTACACCTTC
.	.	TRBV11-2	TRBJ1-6	CASSLDLGSDSPLHF	TGTGCCAGCAGCTTAGATTTGGGTAGCGATTCACCCCTCCACTTT
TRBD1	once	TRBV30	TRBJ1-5	CAWSVGPGGGQPQHF	TGTGCCTGGAGTGTAGGCCCAGGGGGCGGCCAGCCCCAGCATTTT
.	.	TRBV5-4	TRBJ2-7	CASSLGRDPAEEQYF	TGTGCCAGCAGCTTGGGGCGGGACCCAGCAGAAGAGCAGTACTTC
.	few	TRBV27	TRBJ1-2	CASSLQNYGYTF	TGTGCCAGCAGTTTACAAAACTATGGCTACACCTTC
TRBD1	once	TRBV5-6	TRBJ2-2	CASSLVDRATGELFF	TGTGCCAGCAGCTTGGTGGACAGGGCCACCGGGGAGCTGTTTTTT
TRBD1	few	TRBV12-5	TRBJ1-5	CASGLMTGATHQPQHF	TGTGCTAGTGGTTTGATGACAGGGGCAACCCATCAGCCCCAGCATTTT
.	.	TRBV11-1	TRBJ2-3	CASSFRNSPDTQYF	TGTGCCAGCAGCTTCAGAAACAGTCCAGATACGCAGTATTTT
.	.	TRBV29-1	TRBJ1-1	CSVAREGTEAFF	TGCAGCGTTGCAAGGGAGGGCACTGAAGCTTTCTTT
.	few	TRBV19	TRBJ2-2	CASQNDSNTGELFF	TGTGCCAGTCAAAATGACAGCAACACCGGGGAGCTGTTTTTT
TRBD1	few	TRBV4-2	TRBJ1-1	CASSPKRDRVAEAFF	TGTGCCAGCAGCCCGAAGCGAGACAGGGTCGCCGAAGCTTTCTTT
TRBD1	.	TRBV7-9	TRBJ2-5	CASSLADRAQETQYF	TGTGCCAGCAGCTTAGCGGACAGGGCCCAAGAGACCCAGTACTTC
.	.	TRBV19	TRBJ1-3	CASTEDFGGNTIYF	TGTGCCAGTACCGAAGACTTTGGTGGAAACACCATATATTTT
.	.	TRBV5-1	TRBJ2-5	CASSYRVHETQYF	TGCGCCAGCAGCTACAGGGTTCACGAGACCCAGTACTTC